This T cell receptor (beta chain) was documented in a study of radiation and T cells in renal cell carcinoma (dated by TCRdb to 2019 to 2021). As for the study more broadly: Samples were obtained from a clinical trial, in which 15 Gy stereotactic body radiation therapy was delivered to primary renal cell carcinomas and nephrectomy was performed 4 weeks later. A total of 53 samples underwent TCR beta sequencing, made up of about 26 tumors and roughly 27 peripheral blood samples. In the 53 samples combined, fewer than 5 million unique CDR3 nucleotide sequences were found, encoding roughly 2,500,000 unique CDR3 amino acid sequences.

Read against the paper, the sample's time point label means: blood 2 weeks post-SBRT. The treatment or condition tag for this specimen amounts to: 15 Gy SBRT to primary tumor, nephrectomy 4 weeks later. Serial peripheral blood from radiation-treated patients was sampled at baseline, 2 weeks and 4 weeks after SBRT to track tumor-enriched clonotypes. Every patient's renal cell carcinoma showed clear cell pathology. The QIAamp DNA Blood Mini Kit (Qiagen) was used to prepare genomic DNA for TCR sequencing. Only samples passing all quality control checks were included in the analyses. The paper as a whole reports these results and caveats: Because no pretreatment tumor biopsies were available, whether clonotypes were present in the tumor at baseline could not be determined. Dynamics of the blood repertoire were not tracked past 4 weeks after treatment. Effects of radiation dose or scheduling on the TCR repertoire could not be addressed with the single-armed trial design. An increase in top tumor clonotypes in blood was observed from baseline to 2 weeks post-radiation, followed by contraction by 4 weeks, which was taken to suggest transient expansion of tumor-resident clones.

Notes on this clone: What antigen it recognizes has not been identified. No per-base quality is available; no much larger clone lies one base away.

The immunoSEQ kit was used, according to the manufacturer's recommendations, to generate TCR beta libraries from genomic DNA. To prepare libraries, a first multiplex PCR with proprietary primers was run, followed by a second PCR that added unique barcodes, and a bead cleanup was done after each round. A kit-provided positive control reaction and a negative control reaction were included in every sample batch. The final libraries were assessed on an Agilent 4200 TapeStation D1000 ScreenTape, pooled by volume, and quantified by qPCR. An Illumina NextSeq500 fitted with a MidOutput 150-cycle cartridge performed the sequencing, running 156 Read1 cycles and 15 Index1 cycles with the kit's custom primers. The pooled library was loaded at 0.85 to 1 pM, with an approximately 20% PhiX control spiked in. As for the original processing: Vendor-processed data were analyzed in R, with a clonotype defined as all T cells sharing the same CDR3 nucleotide sequence. For clone abundance analyses, frequencies were normalized to the 10,000 most abundant clones per sample. Before analysis, public T cell clones were removed, and these numbered fewer than five per sample on average. A difference in abundance of at least 32-fold between compartments was used to define tumor-enriched and baseline blood-enriched clonotypes. A beta-binomial differential abundance model was used to identify clonotypes that were expanded or contracted between blood time points. Similarity between tumor and blood repertoires was quantified using the Baroni-Urbani and Buser coefficient, and groups were compared with two-tailed Wilcoxon tests in R. Imported from immuneACCESS, the table was reduced by TCRdb to in-frame sequences with V and J called. These copies leave out some clones; in studies compared against another copy, an unresolved V gene accounts for under half, and the cause of the remainder is not known. The V and J calls and clone size were taken over from that table, and D and trimming were inferred from the DNA. The sample profile shows roughly 120,000 clones; roughly four fifths of them were found once. Of the sample, under 2.5% is held by the ten largest clones.

The germline V gene yields SGHNT for CDR1 and YENEEA for CDR2. Including the terminal cysteine and phenylalanine, the CDR3 comprises 17 residues. Here the CDR3 DNA is all that survives: 51 bases in frame from base 1. V loses 5 bases of germline sequence and J loses 2 bases, and the interval between the two ends is 19 bases. The receptor comes from a woman aged 60-75 years with renal cell carcinoma. Sequences were derived from blood, sampled from a patient whose treatment included radiotherapy and nephrectomy. Recombination linked TRBV11-3 to TRBJ2-1, with a tentative D call of TRBD1 or TRBD2, each matching 7 bases. The sequenced DNA: TGTGCCAGCAGCCCCAGGGGGGGGGCCCCGCCCTACAATGAGCAGTTCTTC. It is translated as CASSPRGGAPPYNEQFF. Joined to the reference TRBV11-3 and TRBJ2-1 proteins, this CDR3 gives the full variable domain: EAGVVQSPRYKIIEKKQPVAFWCNPISGHNTLYWYLQNLGQGPELLIRYENEEAVDDSQLPKDRFSAERLKGVDSTLKIQPAELGDSAVYLCASSPRGGAPPYNEQFFGPGTRLTVL.